This entry concerns a single T cell receptor beta chain. The data were produced by immunoSEQ multiplex PCR, yet TCRdb's version contains in-frame clones alone and is incomplete. The table shows fewer than 140,000 clones, with about 90% occurring only once. Per the germline V gene, CDR1 is LGHNA and CDR2 is YNFKEQ. With V trimmed by 4 bases and J by 3 bases, 9 bases remained unmatched. The CDR3 has 15 residues. The data derive from a study of T cell changes during pregnancy in multiple sclerosis. The clonotype was recovered from a female donor with multiple sclerosis, enrolled in a pregnancy study. The sample consisted of peripheral blood, taken before pregnancy. This rearrangement joins TRBV4-2 to TRBJ2-7; 7 nucleotides agree with TRBD2. The CDR3 DNA reads as TGTGCCAGCAGCCGGGACTACGGGAGCGGCTACGAGCAGTACTTC. Translating gives CASSRDYGSGYEQYF.